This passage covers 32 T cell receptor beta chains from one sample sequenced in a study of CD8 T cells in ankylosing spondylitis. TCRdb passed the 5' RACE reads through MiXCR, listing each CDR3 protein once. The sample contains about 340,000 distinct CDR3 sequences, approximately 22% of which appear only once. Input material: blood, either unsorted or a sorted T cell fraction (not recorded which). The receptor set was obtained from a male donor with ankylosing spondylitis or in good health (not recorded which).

The CDR3: CASSLARCYYNEQFF. CDR3 DNA: TGTGCCAGCAGCTTAGCCAGATGTTACTACAATGAGCAGTTCTTC. This chain joins TRBV7-9 and TRBJ2-1; D unclear. Trimming removed 0 bases at V and 3 bases at J, with 9 bases between. This CDR3 region has 15 residues. Germline V gives CDR1 SEHNR, CDR2 FQNEAQ (reference sequence).

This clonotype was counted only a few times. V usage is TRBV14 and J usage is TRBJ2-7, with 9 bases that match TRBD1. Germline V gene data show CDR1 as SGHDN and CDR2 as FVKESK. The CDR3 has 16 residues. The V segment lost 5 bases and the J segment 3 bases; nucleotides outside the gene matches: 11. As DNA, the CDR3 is TGTGCCAGCAGCGACCCAGGGACAGGGAGTTTCTACGAGCAGTACTTC. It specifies CASSDPGTGSFYEQYF.

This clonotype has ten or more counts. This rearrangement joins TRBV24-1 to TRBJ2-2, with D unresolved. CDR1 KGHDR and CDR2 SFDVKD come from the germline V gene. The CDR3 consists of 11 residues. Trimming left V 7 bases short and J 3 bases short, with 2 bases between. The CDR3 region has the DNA TGTGCCACCAGAGACACCGGGGAGCTGTTTTTT. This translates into CATRDTGELFF.

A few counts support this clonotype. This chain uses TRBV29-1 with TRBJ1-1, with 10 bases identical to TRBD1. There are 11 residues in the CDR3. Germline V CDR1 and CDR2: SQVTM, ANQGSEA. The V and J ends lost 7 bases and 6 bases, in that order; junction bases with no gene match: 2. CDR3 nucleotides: TGCAGCGCTGGGACAGGGGCTGAAGCTTTCTTT. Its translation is CSAGTGAEAFF.

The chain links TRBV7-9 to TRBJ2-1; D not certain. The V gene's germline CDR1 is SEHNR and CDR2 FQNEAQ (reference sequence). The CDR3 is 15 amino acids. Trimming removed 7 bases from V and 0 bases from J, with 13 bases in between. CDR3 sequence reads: CASNELALSYNEQFF. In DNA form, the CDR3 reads TGTGCCAGCAACGAACTTGCTCTCTCCTACAATGAGCAGTTCTTC.

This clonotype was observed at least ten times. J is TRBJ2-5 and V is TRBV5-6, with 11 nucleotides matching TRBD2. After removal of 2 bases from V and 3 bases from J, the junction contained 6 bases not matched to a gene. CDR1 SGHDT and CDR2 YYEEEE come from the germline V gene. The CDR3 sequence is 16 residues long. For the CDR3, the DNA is TGTGCCAGCAGCTTCCCGACTAGCGGGGCCAAAGAGACCCAGTACTTC. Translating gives CASSFPTSGAKETQYF.

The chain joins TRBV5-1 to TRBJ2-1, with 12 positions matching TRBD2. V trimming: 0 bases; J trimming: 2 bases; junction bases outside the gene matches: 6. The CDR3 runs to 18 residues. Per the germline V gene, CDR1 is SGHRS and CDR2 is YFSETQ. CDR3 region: CASSLEGSSGGAYNEQFF. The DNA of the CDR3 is TGCGCCAGCAGCTTGGAGGGGTCTAGCGGGGGGGCCTACAATGAGCAGTTCTTC.

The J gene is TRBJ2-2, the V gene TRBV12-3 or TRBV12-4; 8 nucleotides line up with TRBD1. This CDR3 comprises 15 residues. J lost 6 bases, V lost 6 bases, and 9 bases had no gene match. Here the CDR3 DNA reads TGTGCCAGCAGATTGACAGGGGCCGAACCCGGGGAGCTGTTTTTT. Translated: CASRLTGAEPGELFF.

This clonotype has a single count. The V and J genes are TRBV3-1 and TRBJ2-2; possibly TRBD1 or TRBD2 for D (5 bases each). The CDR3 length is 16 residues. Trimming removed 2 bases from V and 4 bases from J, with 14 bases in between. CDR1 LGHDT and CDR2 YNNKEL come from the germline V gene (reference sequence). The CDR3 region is CASSQLVGVFTGELFF. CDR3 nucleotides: TGTGCCAGCAGCCAATTGGTGGGGGTTTTCACCGGGGAGCTGTTTTTT.

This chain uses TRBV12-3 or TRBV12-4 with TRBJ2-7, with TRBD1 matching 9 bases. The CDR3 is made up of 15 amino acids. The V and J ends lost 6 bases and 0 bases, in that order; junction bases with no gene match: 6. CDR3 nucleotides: TGTGCCAGCAGCCGGGACAGGGATACCTCCTACGAGCAGTACTTC. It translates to CASSRDRDTSYEQYF.

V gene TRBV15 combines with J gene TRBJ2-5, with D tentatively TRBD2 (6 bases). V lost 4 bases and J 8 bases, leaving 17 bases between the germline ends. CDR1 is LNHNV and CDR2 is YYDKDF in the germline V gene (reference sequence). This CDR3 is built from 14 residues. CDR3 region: CATSKPGSGDTQYF. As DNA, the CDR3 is TGTGCCACCAGCAAACCAGGGTCGGGAGATACCCAGTACTTC.

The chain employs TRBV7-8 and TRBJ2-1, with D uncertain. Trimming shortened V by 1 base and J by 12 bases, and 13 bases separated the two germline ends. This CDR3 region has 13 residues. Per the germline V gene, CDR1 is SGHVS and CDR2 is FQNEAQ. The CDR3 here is CASSLDPFPGQFF. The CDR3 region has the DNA TGTGCCAGCAGCTTAGACCCTTTTCCTGGGCAGTTCTTC.

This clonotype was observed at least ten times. The CDR3 loop reads CASSLGTGASYEQYF. CDR3 DNA: TGTGCCAGCAGCTTAGGGACAGGCGCCTCCTACGAGCAGTACTTC. The chain is built from TRBV7-9 and TRBJ2-7; 7 bases map to TRBD1. The ends lost 1 base at V and 0 bases at J; junction bases unmatched: 3. The CDR3 consists of 15 residues. The V gene's germline CDR1 is SEHNR and CDR2 FQNEAQ (reference sequence).

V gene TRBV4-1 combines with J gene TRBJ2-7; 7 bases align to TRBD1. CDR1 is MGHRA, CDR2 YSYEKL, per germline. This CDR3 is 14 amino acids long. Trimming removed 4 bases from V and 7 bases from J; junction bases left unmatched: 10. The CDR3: CASSPLSTGWEQYF. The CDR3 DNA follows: TGCGCCAGCAGCCCCCTCTCGACAGGGTGGGAGCAGTACTTC.

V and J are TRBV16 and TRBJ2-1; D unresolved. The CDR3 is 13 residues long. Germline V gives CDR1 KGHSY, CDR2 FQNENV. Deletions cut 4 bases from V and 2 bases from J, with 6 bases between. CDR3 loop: CASSPAAYNEQFF. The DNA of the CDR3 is TGTGCCAGCAGCCCGGCAGCCTACAATGAGCAGTTCTTC.

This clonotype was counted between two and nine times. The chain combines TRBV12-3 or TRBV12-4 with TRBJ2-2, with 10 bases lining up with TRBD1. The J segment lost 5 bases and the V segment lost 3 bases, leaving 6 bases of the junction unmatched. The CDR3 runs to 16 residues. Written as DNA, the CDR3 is TGTGCCAGCAGTTTGGTGGGACAGGGGACGACCGGGGAGCTGTTTTTT. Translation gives CASSLVGQGTTGELFF.

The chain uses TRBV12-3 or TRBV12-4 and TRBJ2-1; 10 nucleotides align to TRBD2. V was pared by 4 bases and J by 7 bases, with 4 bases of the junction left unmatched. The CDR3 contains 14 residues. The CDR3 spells CASSWGSGGNEQFF. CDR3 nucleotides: TGTGCCAGCAGTTGGGGTAGCGGGGGGAATGAGCAGTTCTTC.

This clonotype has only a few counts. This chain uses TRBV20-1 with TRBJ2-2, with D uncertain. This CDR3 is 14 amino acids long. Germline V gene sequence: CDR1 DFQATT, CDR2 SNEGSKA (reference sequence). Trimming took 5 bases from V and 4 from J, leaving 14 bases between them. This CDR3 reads CSAPTDPGTGELFF. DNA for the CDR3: TGCAGTGCTCCCACAGATCCGGGCACCGGGGAGCTGTTTTTT.

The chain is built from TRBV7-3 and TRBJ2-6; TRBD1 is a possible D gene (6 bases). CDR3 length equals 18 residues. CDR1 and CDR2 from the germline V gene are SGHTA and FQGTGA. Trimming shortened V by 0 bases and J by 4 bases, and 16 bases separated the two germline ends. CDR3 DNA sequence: TGTGCCAGCAGCTTAACGGAGACAGGTTGGGAAGGGGCCAACGTCCTGACTTTC. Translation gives CASSLTETGWEGANVLTF.

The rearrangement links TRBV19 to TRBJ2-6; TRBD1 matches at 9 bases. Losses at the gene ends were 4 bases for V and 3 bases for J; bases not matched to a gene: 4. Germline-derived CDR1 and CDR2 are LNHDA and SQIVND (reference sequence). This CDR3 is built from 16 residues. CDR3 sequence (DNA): TGTGCCAGTAGTAAACAGGGGGCTGTTGGGGCCAACGTCCTGACTTTC. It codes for CASSKQGAVGANVLTF.

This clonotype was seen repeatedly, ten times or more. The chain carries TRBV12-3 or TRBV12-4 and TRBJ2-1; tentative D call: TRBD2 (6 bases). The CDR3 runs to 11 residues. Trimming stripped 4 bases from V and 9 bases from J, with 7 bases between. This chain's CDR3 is CASSWGVEQFF. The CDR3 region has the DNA TGTGCCAGCAGTTGGGGGGTTGAGCAGTTCTTC.

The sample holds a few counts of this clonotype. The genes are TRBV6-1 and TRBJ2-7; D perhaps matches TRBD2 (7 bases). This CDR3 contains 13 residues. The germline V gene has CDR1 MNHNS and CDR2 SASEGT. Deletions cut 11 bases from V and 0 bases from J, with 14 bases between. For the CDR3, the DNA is TGTGCCTCCCGGGGGGCTCTCTCCTACGAGCAGTACTTC. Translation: CASRGALSYEQYF.

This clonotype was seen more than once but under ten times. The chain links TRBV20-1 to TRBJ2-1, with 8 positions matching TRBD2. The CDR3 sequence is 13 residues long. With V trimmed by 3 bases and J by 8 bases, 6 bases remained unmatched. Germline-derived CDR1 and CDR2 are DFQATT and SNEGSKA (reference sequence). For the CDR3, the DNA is TGCAGTGCTAGCGGGGGGGCTAGCTATGAGCAGTTCTTC. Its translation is CSASGGASYEQFF.

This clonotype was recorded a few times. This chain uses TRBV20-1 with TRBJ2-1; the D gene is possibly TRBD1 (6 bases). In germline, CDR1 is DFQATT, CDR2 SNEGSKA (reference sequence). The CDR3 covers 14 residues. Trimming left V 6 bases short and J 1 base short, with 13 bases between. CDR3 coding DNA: TGCAGTGCGCCAACAGGGTCGTCCTACAATGAGCAGTTCTTC. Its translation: CSAPTGSSYNEQFF.

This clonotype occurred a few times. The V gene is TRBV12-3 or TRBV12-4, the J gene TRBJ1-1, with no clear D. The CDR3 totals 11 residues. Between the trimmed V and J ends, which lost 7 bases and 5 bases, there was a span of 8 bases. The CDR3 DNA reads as TGTGCCAGCACCCGGGCTACTGAAGCTTTCTTT. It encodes CASTRATEAFF.

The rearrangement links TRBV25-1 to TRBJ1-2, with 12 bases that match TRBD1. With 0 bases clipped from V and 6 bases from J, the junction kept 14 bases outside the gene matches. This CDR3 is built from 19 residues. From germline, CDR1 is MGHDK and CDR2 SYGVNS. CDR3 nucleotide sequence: TGTGCCAGCAGTGAATATATGCCGGGACAGGGGGCGCGTGACGATGGCTACACCTTC. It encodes CASSEYMPGQGARDDGYTF.

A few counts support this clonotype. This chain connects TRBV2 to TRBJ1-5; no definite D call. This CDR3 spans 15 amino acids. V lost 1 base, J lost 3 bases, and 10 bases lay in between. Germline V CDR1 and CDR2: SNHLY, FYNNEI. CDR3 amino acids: CASSEDRGTNQPQHF. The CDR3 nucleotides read TGTGCCAGCAGTGAAGACCGGGGTACCAATCAGCCCCAGCATTTT.

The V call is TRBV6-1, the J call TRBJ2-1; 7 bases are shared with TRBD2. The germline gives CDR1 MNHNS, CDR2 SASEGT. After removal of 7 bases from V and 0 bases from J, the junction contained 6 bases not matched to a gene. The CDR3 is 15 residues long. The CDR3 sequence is CASTQWEGSYNEQFF. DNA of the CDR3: TGTGCCAGCACCCAATGGGAGGGCTCCTACAATGAGCAGTTCTTC.

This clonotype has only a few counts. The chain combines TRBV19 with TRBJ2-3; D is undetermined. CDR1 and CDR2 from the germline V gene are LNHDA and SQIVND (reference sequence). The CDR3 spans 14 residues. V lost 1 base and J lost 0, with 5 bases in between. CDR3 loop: CASSIVGSTDTQYF. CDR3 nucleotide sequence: TGTGCCAGTAGTATAGTAGGGAGCACAGATACGCAGTATTTT.

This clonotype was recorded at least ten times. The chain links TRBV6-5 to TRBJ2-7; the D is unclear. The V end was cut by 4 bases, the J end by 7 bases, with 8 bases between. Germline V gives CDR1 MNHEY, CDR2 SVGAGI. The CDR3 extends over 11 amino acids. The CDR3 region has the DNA TGTGCCAGCAGTTCCCTCGGGGAGCAGTACTTC. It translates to CASSSLGEQYF.

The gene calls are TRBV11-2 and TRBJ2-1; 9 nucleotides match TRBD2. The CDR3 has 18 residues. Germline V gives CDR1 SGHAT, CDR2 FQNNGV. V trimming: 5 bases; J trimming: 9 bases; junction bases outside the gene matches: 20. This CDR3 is CASSPTRAGGFPRGEQFF. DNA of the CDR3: TGTGCCAGCAGCCCTACCCGAGCGGGGGGCTTTCCGCGGGGTGAGCAGTTCTTC.

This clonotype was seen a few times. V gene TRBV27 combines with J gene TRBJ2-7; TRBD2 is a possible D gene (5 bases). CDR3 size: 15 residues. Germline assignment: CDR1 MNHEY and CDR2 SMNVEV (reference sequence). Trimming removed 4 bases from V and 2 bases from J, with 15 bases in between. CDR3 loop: CASSWAGSRAYEQYF. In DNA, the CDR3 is TGTGCCAGCAGTTGGGCGGGCTCAAGAGCCTACGAGCAGTACTTC.